Listed here are 27 T cell receptor beta chains from one sample, sequenced in a study of TIL therapy for anti-PD-1-resistant metastatic lung cancer. Time point denoted: pre-treatment sample, taken before nivolumab and TIL therapy. Tumor tissue came from excised metastases, mostly pleural nodules or supraclavicular lymph nodes. The immunoSEQ assay was v3. Libraries were prepared by immunoSEQ multiplex PCR; TCRdb keeps only in-frame clonotypes and omits some of them. This table holds about 6,400 clones, about 61% found once. The sequencing here drew on tumor tissue, taken at baseline. The receptors were gathered from a person between 25 and 79 years old with non-small cell lung cancer.

The gene calls are TRBV5-4 and TRBJ2-4, with D possibly being TRBD1 (5 bases). The CDR3 loop spans 16 amino acids. Germline V gene sequence: CDR1 SGHNT, CDR2 YYREEE (reference sequence). With 0 bases removed from V and 0 bases from J, the gap between germline ends came to 10 bases. The CDR3 bases are TGTGCCAGCAGCTTGGAGTCAGGGCTAGCCAAAAACATTCAGTACTTC. This gives the protein CASSLESGLAKNIQYF.

J is TRBJ1-1 and V is TRBV29-1, with unresolved D. The germline V gene encodes CDR1 SQVTM and CDR2 ANQGSEA. The CDR3 sequence is 11 residues long. V was cut by 8 bases and J by 3 bases, with 10 bases left in between. The chain's CDR3 is CSSWVDTEAFF. As DNA, the CDR3 is TGCAGCTCCTGGGTGGACACTGAAGCTTTCTTT.

The chain employs TRBV18 and TRBJ2-1; D uncertain. The V end lost 5 bases, the J end lost 4 bases, and 3 bases lay between the germline ends. Per germline, CDR1 KGHSH and CDR2 LQKENI. CDR3 length equals 11 residues. Here the CDR3 reads CASSIYNEQFF. The CDR3 DNA is TGTGCCAGCTCAATTTACAATGAGCAGTTCTTC.

The V and J genes are TRBV18 and TRBJ2-3, with 14 bases aligning to TRBD2. This CDR3 has 17 amino acids. In germline, CDR1 is KGHSH, CDR2 LQKENI. After removal of 6 bases from V and 3 bases from J, the junction contained 8 bases not matched to a gene. CDR3 sequence (DNA): TGTGCCAGCTCTCCGCGAGGGACTAGCGGGAGTACAGATACGCAGTATTTT. It translates to CASSPRGTSGSTDTQYF.

This clone was found a few times. The chain recombines TRBV7-2 with TRBJ2-7; D remains ambiguous. The V gene's germline CDR1 is SGHTA and CDR2 FQGNSA. Trimming pared 4 bases from V and 7 bases from J, leaving 17 bases between. CDR3 size: 14 residues. This CDR3 reads CASSSTGSYEEQYF. The CDR3 DNA reads as TGTGCCAGCAGCTCCACCGGGTCTTATGAGGAGCAGTACTTC.

V is TRBV4-2 and J is TRBJ2-7, with D hard to call. V was pared by 0 bases and J by 2 bases, with 8 bases between. This CDR3 is built from 14 residues. Germline CDR1 reads LGHNA; CDR2 reads YNFKEQ. The CDR3 protein is CASSQDLRTYEQYF. The CDR3 coding sequence is TGTGCCAGCAGCCAAGATCTTCGGACCTACGAGCAGTACTTC.

The chain links TRBV20-1 to TRBJ2-1; D gene ambiguous. V was cut by 3 bases and J by 10 bases, with 10 bases left in between. This CDR3 contains 11 residues. Germline CDR1 DFQATT, CDR2 SNEGSKA (reference sequence). CDR3 amino acids: CSARPLGEQFF. The DNA for the CDR3 is TGCAGTGCTAGGCCACTGGGCGAGCAGTTCTTC.

The chain recombines TRBV27 with TRBJ2-6; the match to TRBD2 covers 9 bases. With 6 bases clipped from V and 2 bases from J, the junction kept 5 bases outside the gene matches. CDR1 and CDR2 (germline): MNHEY, SMNVEV (reference sequence). CDR3 length: 16 residues. The CDR3 DNA follows: TGTGCCAGCAGGCGGGAGGGCCCCACTGGGGCCAACGTCCTGACTTTC. Encoded protein: CASRREGPTGANVLTF.

This clone was detected a few times. V and J are TRBV5-1 and TRBJ2-1, with D hard to call. CDR1 and CDR2 (germline): SGHRS, YFSETQ. The CDR3 length is 15 residues. V dropped 0 bases and J dropped 0 bases, with 7 bases sitting between them. This CDR3 is CASSLALSSYNEQFF. CDR3 bases: TGCGCCAGCAGCTTGGCCTTGAGCTCCTACAATGAGCAGTTCTTC. The full variable domain, its missing parts supplied by reference TRBV5-1 and TRBJ2-1, is KAGVTQTPRYLIKTRGQQVTLSCSPISGHRSVSWYQQTPGQGLQFLFEYFSETQRNKGNFPGRFSGRQFSNSRSEMNVSTLELGDSALYLCASSLALSSYNEQFFGPGTRLTVL.

The chain carries TRBV11-2 and TRBJ2-3, with TRBD2 as a possible D gene (5 bases). The V end lost 4 bases, the J end lost 5 bases, and 13 bases lay between the germline ends. Germline values: CDR1 SGHAT, CDR2 FQNNGV. This CDR3 contains 14 residues. CDR3 in amino acids: CASSSGLLGDTQYF. The CDR3, as DNA: TGTGCCAGCAGCTCCGGACTGCTCGGAGATACGCAGTATTTT.

This chain connects TRBV20-1 to TRBJ1-1, with D maybe TRBD1 (6 bases). CDR3 length equals 15 residues. CDR1 DFQATT and CDR2 SNEGSKA come from the germline V gene (reference sequence). V dropped 3 bases and J dropped 1 base, with 15 bases sitting between them. CDR3 sequence: CSASTTGTSNTEAFF. The CDR3 DNA follows: TGCAGTGCTAGTACTACAGGGACCTCGAACACTGAAGCTTTCTTT.

The chain has TRBV7-8 and TRBJ2-1, with 12 bases matching TRBD1. The CDR3 runs 14 residues. The germline gives CDR1 SGHVS, CDR2 FQNEAQ. V shed 4 bases and J 10 bases; nucleotides not matched to a gene: 5. The DNA of the CDR3 is TGTGCCAGCAGCTCACTCGGGACAGGGGGCGAGCAGTTCTTC. Residues: CASSSLGTGGEQFF.

This clone was detected only once. This rearrangement joins TRBV6-2 or TRBV6-3 to TRBJ2-2; D possibly corresponds to TRBD2 (5 bases). V was cut by 0 bases and J by 7 bases, with 12 bases left in between. Per the germline V gene, CDR1 is MNHEY and CDR2 is SVGEGT. The CDR3 runs to 15 residues. CDR3 sequence: CASSYSEGSVGELFF. The CDR3 nucleotides read TGTGCCAGCAGTTACTCAGAGGGCTCGGTCGGGGAGCTGTTTTTT.

CDR3 loop: CASRIPGLSEGYEQYF. The CDR3 DNA is TGTGCCAGCAGGATCCCCGGGCTCTCGGAAGGGTACGAGCAGTACTTC. This rearrangement joins TRBV28 to TRBJ2-7; no definite D call. Germline loops: CDR1 MDHEN, CDR2 SYDVKM. CDR3 size: 16 residues. Trimming cost V 6 bases and J 4 bases, with 22 bases left between them.

The rearrangement links TRBV2 to TRBJ1-5, with 9 bases matching TRBD1. The CDR3 loop spans 14 amino acids. The germline V gene encodes CDR1 SNHLY and CDR2 FYNNEI. After removal of 6 bases from V and 0 bases from J, the junction contained 0 bases not matched to a gene. CDR3 sequence reads: CASRGQGSNQPQHF. The CDR3 DNA is TGTGCCAGCAGGGGACAGGGTAGCAATCAGCCCCAGCATTTT.

The CDR3 nucleotides read TGTGCCAGCAGTCGAGCAGGTGTTTTTTCCTACAATGAGCAGTTCTTC. Residues: CASSRAGVFSYNEQFF. The V call is TRBV28, the J call TRBJ2-1; D remains unclear. CDR1 is MDHEN and CDR2 is SYDVKM in the germline V gene. The CDR3 runs to 16 residues. The V and J ends lost 5 bases and 1 base respectively, with 15 bases between them.

V gene TRBV12-3 or TRBV12-4 combines with J gene TRBJ2-5; 7 bases are shared with TRBD1. The CDR3 runs to 13 residues. V shed 2 bases, J shed 5 bases, and the junction held 2 bases outside the gene matches. The CDR3 DNA follows: TGTGCCAGCAGTTTAACAGGGGTCGAGACCCAGTACTTC. Residues: CASSLTGVETQYF.

CDR3 sequence reads: CASSQDLLRPSYEQYF. The CDR3 DNA follows: TGCGCCAGCAGCCAAGATTTGTTACGGCCTTCCTACGAGCAGTACTTC. The chain is built from TRBV4-1 and TRBJ2-7; D is ambiguous. Trimming left V 0 bases short and J 1 base short, with 13 bases between. Germline CDR1 is MGHRA and CDR2 is YSYEKL. The CDR3 is 16 amino acids.

The V call is TRBV5-1, the J call TRBJ1-2, with 9 nucleotides matching TRBD1. The CDR3 is made up of 16 amino acids. Looked up from germline, CDR1 is SGHRS and CDR2 is YFSETQ. With V trimmed by 4 bases and J by 8 bases, 15 bases remained unmatched. CDR3 in DNA: TGCGCCAGCAGCGGATCTCCGGGACAGGGTTCGAGGGGCTACACCTTC. Translated, it gives CASSGSPGQGSRGYTF.

This clone has a handful of counts. The chain combines TRBV3-1 (or the pseudogene TRBV3-2) with TRBJ2-5, with 11 bases aligning to TRBD1. The CDR3 length is 15 residues. Germline V lookup: CDR1 LGHDT, CDR2 YNNKEL (reference sequence). V was clipped by 3 bases and J by 0 bases; unmatched bases: 0. Written as DNA, the CDR3 is TGTGCCAGCAGCCAGGGACAGGGGGACCAAGAGACCCAGTACTTC. Protein: CASSQGQGDQETQYF.

This chain uses TRBV30 with TRBJ2-6, with D unresolved. The CDR3 has 14 amino acids. The germline gives CDR1 GTSNPN, CDR2 SVGIG (reference sequence). Between the trimmed V and J ends, which lost 6 bases and 0 bases, there was a span of 9 bases. The DNA for the CDR3 is TGTGCCTGCTCCGGGTCCTCTGGGGCCAACGTCCTGACTTTC. This gives the protein CACSGSSGANVLTF.

The J gene is TRBJ1-6, the V gene TRBV7-2; 9 bases are shared with TRBD1. Germline V gene lookup returns CDR1 SGHTA and CDR2 FQGNSA. This CDR3 region has 17 residues. J gave up 9 bases and V 5 bases, and 14 bases lay outside the gene matches. CDR3 in amino acids: CASSPRAGTGNLSPLHF. For the CDR3, the DNA is TGTGCCAGCAGCCCAAGGGCGGGGACAGGGAATCTTTCACCCCTCCACTTT.

V and J are TRBV15 and TRBJ2-3, with 7 bases identical to TRBD2. CDR1 and CDR2 (germline): LNHNV, YYDKDF (reference sequence). The CDR3 is made up of 16 amino acids. V shed 1 base and J 1 base; nucleotides not matched to a gene: 5. CDR3 in amino acids: CATSRGSGRGTDTQYF. CDR3 DNA sequence: TGTGCCACCAGCAGAGGATCTGGGAGGGGCACAGATACGCAGTATTTT.

The gene calls are TRBV7-9 and TRBJ2-7, with 10 nucleotides matching TRBD1. Germline trimming cut 1 base from V and 1 base from J; bases unmatched to any gene: 4. This CDR3 spans 16 amino acids. CDR1 is SEHNR and CDR2 is FQNEAQ in the germline V gene (reference sequence). In DNA form, the CDR3 reads TGTGCCAGCAGCTTAGGAAGGACAGGGGGTTCCTACGAGCAGTACTTC. Residues: CASSLGRTGGSYEQYF.

J is TRBJ2-2 and V is TRBV6-5; 8 bases fit TRBD1. Germline V lookup: CDR1 MNHEY, CDR2 SVGAGI. The CDR3 runs 15 residues. With 2 bases clipped from V and 7 bases from J, the junction kept 6 bases outside the gene matches. The CDR3 protein is CASSYGGTGLGELFF. The CDR3 nucleotides are TGTGCCAGCAGTTACGGTGGGACAGGACTCGGGGAGCTGTTTTTT.

The table lists this clone with a few counts. As DNA, the CDR3 is TGCGCCAGCAGCCAAGAACAGGGGTCCCATTCACCCCTCCACTTT. This codes for CASSQEQGSHSPLHF. This rearrangement joins TRBV4-3 to TRBJ1-6; 7 bases map to TRBD1. CDR3 length: 15 amino acids. Trimming at V came to 0 bases and at J to 8 bases, leaving 4 bases not matched to a gene. The germline gives CDR1 LGHNA, CDR2 YSLEER.

This rearrangement joins TRBV6-2 or TRBV6-3 to TRBJ1-2; D call uncertain. The CDR3 has 13 amino acids. In germline, CDR1 is MNHEY, CDR2 SVGEGT. The V end lost 2 bases, the J end lost 2 bases, and 6 bases lay between the germline ends. The CDR3 sequence is CASSYEDNYGYTF. As DNA, the CDR3 is TGTGCCAGCAGTTACGAGGACAACTATGGCTACACCTTC.